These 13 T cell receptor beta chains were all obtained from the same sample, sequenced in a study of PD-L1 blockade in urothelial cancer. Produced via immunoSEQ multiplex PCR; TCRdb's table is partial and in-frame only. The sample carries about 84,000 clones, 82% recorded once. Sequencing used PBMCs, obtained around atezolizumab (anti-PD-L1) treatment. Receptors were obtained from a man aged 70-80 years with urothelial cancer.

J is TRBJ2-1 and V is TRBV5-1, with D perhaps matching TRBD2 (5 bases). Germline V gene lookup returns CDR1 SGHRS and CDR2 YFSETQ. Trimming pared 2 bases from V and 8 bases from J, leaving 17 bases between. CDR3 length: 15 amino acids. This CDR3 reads CASSLLGNRFDEQFF. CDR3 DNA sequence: TGCGCCAGCAGCTTACTAGGGAACCGTTTCGATGAGCAGTTCTTC.

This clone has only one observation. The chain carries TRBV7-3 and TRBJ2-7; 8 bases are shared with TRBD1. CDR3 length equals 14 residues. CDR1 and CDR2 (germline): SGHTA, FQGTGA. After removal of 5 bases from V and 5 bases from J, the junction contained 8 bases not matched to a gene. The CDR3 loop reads CASSATGGKDEQYF. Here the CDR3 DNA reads TGTGCCAGCAGCGCCACAGGGGGGAAGGACGAGCAGTACTTC. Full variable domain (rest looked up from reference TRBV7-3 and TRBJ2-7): GAGVSQTPSNKVTEKGKYVELRCDPISGHTALYWYRQSLGQGPEFLIYFQGTGAADDSGLPNDRFFAVRPEGSVSTLKIQRTERGDSAVYLCASSATGGKDEQYFGPGTRLTVT.

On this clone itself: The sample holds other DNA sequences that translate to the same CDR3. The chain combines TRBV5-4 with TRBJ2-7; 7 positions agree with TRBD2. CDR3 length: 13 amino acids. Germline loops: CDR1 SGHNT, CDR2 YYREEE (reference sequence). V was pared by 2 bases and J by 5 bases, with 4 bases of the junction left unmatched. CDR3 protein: CASSFRGEDEQYF. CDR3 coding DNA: TGTGCCAGCAGCTTTCGGGGGGAGGACGAGCAGTACTTC.

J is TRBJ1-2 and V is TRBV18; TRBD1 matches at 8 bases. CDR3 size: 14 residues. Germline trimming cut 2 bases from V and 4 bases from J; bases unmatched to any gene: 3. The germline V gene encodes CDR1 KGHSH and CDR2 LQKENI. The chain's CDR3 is CASSPEGQVYGYTF. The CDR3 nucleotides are TGTGCCAGCTCACCAGAGGGACAGGTCTATGGCTACACCTTC.

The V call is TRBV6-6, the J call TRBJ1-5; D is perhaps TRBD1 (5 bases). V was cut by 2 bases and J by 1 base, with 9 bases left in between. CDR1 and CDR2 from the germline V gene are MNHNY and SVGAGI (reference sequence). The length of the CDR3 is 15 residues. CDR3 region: CASSYVGVSNQPQHF. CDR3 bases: TGTGCCAGCAGTTACGTAGGGGTGAGCAATCAGCCCCAGCATTTT.

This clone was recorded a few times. As DNA, the CDR3 is TGTGCCAGTAGTATCGGGGTTAATTCACCCCTCCACTTT. Its protein is CASSIGVNSPLHF. The genes are TRBV19 and TRBJ1-6; D gene uncertain. The CDR3 extends over 13 amino acids. Trimming stripped 3 bases from V and 6 bases from J, with 6 bases between. From germline, CDR1 is LNHDA and CDR2 SQIVND (reference sequence).

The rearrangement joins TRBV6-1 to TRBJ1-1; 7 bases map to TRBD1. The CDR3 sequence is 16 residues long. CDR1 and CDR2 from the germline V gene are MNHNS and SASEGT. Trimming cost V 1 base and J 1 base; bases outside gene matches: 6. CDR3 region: CASSEVPNRGNTEAFF. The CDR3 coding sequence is TGTGCCAGCAGTGAAGTTCCTAACAGGGGGAACACTGAAGCTTTCTTT.

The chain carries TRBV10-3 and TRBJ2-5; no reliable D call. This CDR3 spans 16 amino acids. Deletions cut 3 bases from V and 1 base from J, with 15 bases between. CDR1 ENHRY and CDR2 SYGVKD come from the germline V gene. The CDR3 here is CAISEPKSLPQETQYF. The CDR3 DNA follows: TGTGCCATCAGTGAACCCAAGTCTCTACCCCAAGAGACCCAGTACTTC.

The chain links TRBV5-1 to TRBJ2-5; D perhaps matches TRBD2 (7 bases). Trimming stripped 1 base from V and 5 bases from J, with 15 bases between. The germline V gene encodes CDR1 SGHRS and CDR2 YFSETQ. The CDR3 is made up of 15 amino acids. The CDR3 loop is CASSLKGGVLETQYF. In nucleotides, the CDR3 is TGCGCCAGCAGCTTGAAGGGGGGGGTATTGGAGACCCAGTACTTC.

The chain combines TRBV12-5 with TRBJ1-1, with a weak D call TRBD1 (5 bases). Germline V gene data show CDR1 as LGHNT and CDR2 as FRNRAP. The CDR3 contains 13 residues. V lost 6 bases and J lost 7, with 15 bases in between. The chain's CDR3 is CASGRNSGGEAFF. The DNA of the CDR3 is TGTGCTAGTGGACGCAACTCGGGGGGTGAAGCTTTCTTT.

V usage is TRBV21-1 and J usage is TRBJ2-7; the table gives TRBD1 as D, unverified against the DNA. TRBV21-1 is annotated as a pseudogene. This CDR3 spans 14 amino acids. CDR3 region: CASSKGTGLSEQYF. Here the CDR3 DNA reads TGTGCCAGCAGCAAAGGGACAGGGCTCAGCGAGCAGTACTTC.

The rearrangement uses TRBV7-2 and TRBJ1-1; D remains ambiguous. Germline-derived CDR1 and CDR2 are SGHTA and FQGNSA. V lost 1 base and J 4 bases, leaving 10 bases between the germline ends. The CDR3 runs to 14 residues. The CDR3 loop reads CASSLDLRGTEAFF. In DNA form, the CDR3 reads TGTGCCAGCAGCTTAGATCTTCGGGGCACTGAAGCTTTCTTT.

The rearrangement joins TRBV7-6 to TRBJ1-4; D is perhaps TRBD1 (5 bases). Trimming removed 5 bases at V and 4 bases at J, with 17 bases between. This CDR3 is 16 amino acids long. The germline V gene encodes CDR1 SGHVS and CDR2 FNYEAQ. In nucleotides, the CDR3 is TGTGCCAGCAGCAGTTTGGGAGGGGAGTTTAATGAAAAACTGTTTTTT. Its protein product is CASSSLGGEFNEKLFF.